The rows below give T cell receptor beta chains drawn from one sample of a study of blood T cell repertoires in COVID-19. Sequencing used immunoSEQ multiplex PCR; TCRdb keeps in-frame clones, though not all of them. The sample carries some 19,000 clones, about 88% recorded once. Sequencing was performed on peripheral blood. The receptors here all came from a human donor in a cohort sampled during active COVID-19. The donor label of this sample is uncertain. The CDR3 runs from the conserved cysteine through the conserved F or W. D genes are given only for firm matches. Size values are once, few and many counts, or a class for expanded clones, and some rows have none.

TRBV4-1	-	-	TRBJ2-7	CASSQDRGYEQYF	TGCGCCAGCAGCCAAGATAGGGGCTACGAGCAGTACTTC
TRBV5-1	-	-	TRBJ2-5	CASSLNPGQETQYF	TGCGCCAGCAGCTTGAATCCGGGGCAAGAGACCCAGTACTTC
TRBV5-4	-	-	TRBJ2-2	CASSRTPRGANTGELFF	TGTGCCAGCAGCCGAACCCCCAGGGGAGCTAACACCGGGGAGCTGTTTTTT
TRBV2	-	-	TRBJ1-2	CASSERRNYGYTF	TGTGCCAGCAGTGAACGGCGGAACTATGGCTACACCTTC
TRBV15	once	-	TRBJ1-2	CATSRETGHEFYGYTF	TGTGCCACCAGCAGAGAGACTGGACACGAGTTCTATGGCTACACCTTC
TRBV4-2	-	TRBD2	TRBJ2-7	CASSQGTSGYEQYF	TGTGCCAGCAGCCAAGGGACTAGCGGCTACGAGCAGTACTTC
TRBV7-6	-	-	TRBJ2-3	CASSERTVTDTQYF	TGTGCCAGCAGCGAAAGGACAGTCACAGATACGCAGTATTTT
TRBV7-8	-	-	TRBJ1-2	CASSFQSYSPDFYGYTF	TGTGCCAGCAGCTTCCAGAGTTATAGTCCCGACTTCTATGGCTACACCTTC
TRBV10-1	-	-	TRBJ2-1	CASRSSGNNEQFF	TGCGCCAGCAGGAGTAGCGGAAACAATGAGCAGTTCTTC
TRBV5-1	-	-	TRBJ1-1	CASSLSLNTEAFF	TGCGCCAGCAGCTTAAGCTTGAACACTGAAGCTTTCTTT
TRBV20-1	-	-	TRBJ1-1	CSAKAGQEAFF	TGCAGTGCTAAGGCAGGGCAGGAAGCTTTCTTT
TRBV11-3	-	TRBD1	TRBJ1-1	CASSSGQGAGTEAFF	TGTGCCAGCAGCTCGGGACAGGGGGCGGGTACTGAAGCTTTCTTT
TRBV5-6	-	-	TRBJ2-2	CASSFGQRGGELFF	TGTGCCAGCAGCTTCGGACAGCGGGGCGGGGAGCTGTTTTTT
TRBV5-4	-	TRBD1	TRBJ1-2	CASSPPGTGGIGYTF	TGTGCCAGCAGTCCGCCCGGGACAGGGGGCATTGGCTACACCTTC
TRBV10-3	-	TRBD1	TRBJ1-2	CATWGQSYGYTF	TGTGCCACCTGGGGACAGTCCTATGGCTACACCTTC
TRBV24-1	-	-	TRBJ2-4	CATVSSLLAKNIQYF	TGTGCCACCGTATCTAGCTTGCTAGCCAAAAACATTCAGTACTTC
TRBV7-9	-	-	TRBJ1-1	CASSAPIDRYSEAFF	TGTGCCAGCAGCGCCCCCATAGATCGGTATTCTGAAGCTTTCTTT
TRBV7-8	-	TRBD2	TRBJ2-3	CASSLGLAGDGGYF	TGTGCCAGCAGCTTGGGACTAGCGGGAGATGGGGGGTATTTT
TRBV18	-	TRBD2	TRBJ2-3	CASSQGLAVQNTQYF	TGTGCCAGCTCACAGGGACTAGCGGTTCAGAATACGCAGTATTTT
TRBV5-6	-	-	TRBJ2-7	CASSRGREQYF	TGTGCCAGCAGCCGGGGTAGGGAGCAGTACTTC
TRBV7-9	-	-	TRBJ2-7	CASSPPPPGSYEQYF	TGTGCCAGCAGCCCACCCCCCCCAGGGTCCTACGAGCAGTACTTC
TRBV30	once	-	TRBJ2-3	CAWNPRTVRTDTQYF	TGTGCCTGGAACCCCCGGACAGTCCGCACAGATACGCAGTATTTT
TRBV19	-	TRBD1	TRBJ1-1	CASRKGAPKDTEAFF	TGTGCCAGTAGGAAGGGGGCTCCGAAGGACACTGAAGCTTTCTTT
TRBV10-3	-	-	TRBJ1-1	CAISRGHTEAFF	TGTGCCATCAGCAGGGGACACACTGAAGCTTTCTTT